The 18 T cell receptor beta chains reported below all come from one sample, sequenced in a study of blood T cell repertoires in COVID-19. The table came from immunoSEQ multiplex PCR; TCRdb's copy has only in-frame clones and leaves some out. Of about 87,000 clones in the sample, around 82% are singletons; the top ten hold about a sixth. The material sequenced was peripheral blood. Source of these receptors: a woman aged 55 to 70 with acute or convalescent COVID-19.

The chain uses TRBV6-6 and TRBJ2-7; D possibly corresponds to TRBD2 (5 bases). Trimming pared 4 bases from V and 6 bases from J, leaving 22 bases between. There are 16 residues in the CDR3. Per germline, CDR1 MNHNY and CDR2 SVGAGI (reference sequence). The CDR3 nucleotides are TGTGCCAGCAGTTCGACGGACGCTAGCATTGTCGGCGAGCAGTACTTC. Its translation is CASSSTDASIVGEQYF.

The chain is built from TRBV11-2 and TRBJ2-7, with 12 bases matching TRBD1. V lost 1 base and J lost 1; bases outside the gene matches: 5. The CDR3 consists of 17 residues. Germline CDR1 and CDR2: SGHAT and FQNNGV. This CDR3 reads CASSLGGTGGLSYEQYF. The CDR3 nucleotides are TGTGCCAGCAGCTTAGGTGGGACAGGGGGCTTATCCTACGAGCAGTACTTC. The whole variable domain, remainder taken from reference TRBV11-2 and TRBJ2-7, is EAGVAQSPRYKIIEKRQSVAFWCNPISGHATLYWYQQILGQGPKLLIQFQNNGVVDDSQLPKDRFSAERLKGVDSTLKIQPAKLEDSAVYLCASSLGGTGGLSYEQYFGPGTRLTVT.

DNA for the CDR3: TGCGCCAGCAGCTATTGGGGTGTGACAGGGGTCGACGGCGAGCAGTACTTC. It encodes CASSYWGVTGVDGEQYF. This chain joins TRBV5-1 and TRBJ2-7; TRBD1 matches 8 bases. The V and J ends lost 3 bases and 6 bases, in that order; junction bases with no gene match: 17. Germline V CDR1 and CDR2: SGHRS, YFSETQ. This CDR3 has 17 amino acids.

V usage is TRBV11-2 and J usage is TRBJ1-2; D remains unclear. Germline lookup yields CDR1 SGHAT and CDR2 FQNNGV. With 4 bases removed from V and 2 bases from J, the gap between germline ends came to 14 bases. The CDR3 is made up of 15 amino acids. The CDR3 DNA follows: TGTGCCAGCAGCTCCAGTAAGACGGAGAACTATGGCTACACCTTC. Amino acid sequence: CASSSSKTENYGYTF.

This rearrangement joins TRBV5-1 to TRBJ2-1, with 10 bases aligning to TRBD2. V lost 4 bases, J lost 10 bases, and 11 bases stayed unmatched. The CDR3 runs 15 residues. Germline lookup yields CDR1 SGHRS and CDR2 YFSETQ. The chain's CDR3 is CASSPLAGETGEQFF. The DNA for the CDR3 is TGCGCCAGCAGCCCGCTAGCGGGAGAAACGGGAGAGCAGTTCTTC.

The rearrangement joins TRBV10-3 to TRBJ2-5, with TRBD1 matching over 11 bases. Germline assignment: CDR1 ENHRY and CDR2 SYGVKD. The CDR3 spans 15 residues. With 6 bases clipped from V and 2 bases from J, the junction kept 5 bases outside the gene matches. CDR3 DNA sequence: TGTGCCATCAGCCGTGGGACAGGGGGTCAAGAGACCCAGTACTTC. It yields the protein CAISRGTGGQETQYF.

This CDR3 is CASSQDWGRAMNTEAFF. In DNA, the CDR3 is TGTGCCAGCAGCCAAGATTGGGGCAGGGCCATGAACACTGAAGCTTTCTTT. The chain combines TRBV14 with TRBJ1-1; maybe TRBD1 (5 bases). Germline loops: CDR1 SGHDN, CDR2 FVKESK. The germline V and J ends were trimmed by 0 bases and 0 bases, with 14 bases remaining between them. The CDR3 runs 17 residues.

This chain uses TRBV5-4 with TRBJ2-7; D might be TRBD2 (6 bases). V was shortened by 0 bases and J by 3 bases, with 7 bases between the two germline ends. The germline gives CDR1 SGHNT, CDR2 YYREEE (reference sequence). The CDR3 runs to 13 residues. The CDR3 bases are TGTGCCAGCAGCTTGGCGGGGGTCTACGAGCAGTACTTC. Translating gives CASSLAGVYEQYF.

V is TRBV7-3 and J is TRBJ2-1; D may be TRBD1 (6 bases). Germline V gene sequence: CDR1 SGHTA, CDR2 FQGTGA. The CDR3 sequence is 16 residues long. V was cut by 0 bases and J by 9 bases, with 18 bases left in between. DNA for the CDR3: TGTGCCAGCAGCTTAACGGTAGGACAGTATGGCAGTGAGCAGTTCTTC. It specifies CASSLTVGQYGSEQFF. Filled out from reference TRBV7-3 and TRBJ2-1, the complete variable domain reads GAGVSQTPSNKVTEKGKYVELRCDPISGHTALYWYRQSLGQGPEFLIYFQGTGAADDSGLPNDRFFAVRPEGSVSTLKIQRTERGDSAVYLCASSLTVGQYGSEQFFGPGTRLTVL.

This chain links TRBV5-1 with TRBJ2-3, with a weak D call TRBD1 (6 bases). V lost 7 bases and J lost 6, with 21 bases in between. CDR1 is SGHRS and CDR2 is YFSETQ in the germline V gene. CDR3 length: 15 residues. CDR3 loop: CASRPQTGTLDTQYF. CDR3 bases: TGCGCCAGCCGCCCTCAGACAGGCACCCTGGATACGCAGTATTTT.

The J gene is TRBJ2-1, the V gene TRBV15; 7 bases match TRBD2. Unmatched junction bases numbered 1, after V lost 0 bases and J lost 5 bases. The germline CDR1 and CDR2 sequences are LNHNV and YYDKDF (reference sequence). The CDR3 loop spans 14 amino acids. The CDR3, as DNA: TGTGCCACCAGCAGAGACGGGGGGAACAATGAGCAGTTCTTC. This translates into CATSRDGGNNEQFF.

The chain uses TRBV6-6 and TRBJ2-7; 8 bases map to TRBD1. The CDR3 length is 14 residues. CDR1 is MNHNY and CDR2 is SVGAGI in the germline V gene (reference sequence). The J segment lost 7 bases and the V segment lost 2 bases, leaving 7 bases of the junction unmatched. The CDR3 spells CASSYPLTGEEQYF. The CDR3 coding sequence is TGTGCCAGCAGTTACCCTTTGACAGGGGAAGAGCAGTACTTC.

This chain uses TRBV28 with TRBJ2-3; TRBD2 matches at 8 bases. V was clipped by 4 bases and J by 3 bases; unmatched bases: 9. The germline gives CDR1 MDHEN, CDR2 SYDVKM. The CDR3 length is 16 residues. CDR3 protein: CASSYVAGTWTDTQYF. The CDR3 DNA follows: TGTGCCAGCAGTTACGTAGCGGGGACGTGGACAGATACGCAGTATTTT.

CDR3 amino acids: CAWIGDATNEKLFF. In nucleotides, the CDR3 is TGTGCCTGGATAGGGGATGCAACTAATGAAAAACTGTTTTTT. V usage is TRBV30 and J usage is TRBJ1-4, with D tentatively TRBD1 (5 bases). Germline-derived CDR1 and CDR2 are GTSNPN and SVGIG (reference sequence). The CDR3 covers 14 residues. Trimming removed 4 bases from V and 0 bases from J, with 9 bases in between.

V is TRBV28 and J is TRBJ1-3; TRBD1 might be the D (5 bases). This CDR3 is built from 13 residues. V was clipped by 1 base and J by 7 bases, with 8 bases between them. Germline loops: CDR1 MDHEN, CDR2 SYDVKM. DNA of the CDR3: TGTGCCAGCAGTTTATTGCAGGGTAACACCATATATTTT. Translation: CASSLLQGNTIYF.

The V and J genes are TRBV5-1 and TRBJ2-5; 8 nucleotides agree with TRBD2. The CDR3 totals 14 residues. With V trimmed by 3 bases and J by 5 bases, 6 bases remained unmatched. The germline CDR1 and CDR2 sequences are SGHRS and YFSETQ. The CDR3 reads CASSWTRGGETQYF. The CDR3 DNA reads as TGCGCCAGCAGCTGGACCCGGGGGGGGGAGACCCAGTACTTC.

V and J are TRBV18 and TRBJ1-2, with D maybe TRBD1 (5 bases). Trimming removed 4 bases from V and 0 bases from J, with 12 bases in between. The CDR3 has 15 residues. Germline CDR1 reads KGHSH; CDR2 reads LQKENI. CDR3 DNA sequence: TGTGCCAGCTCACACCTGGACAACTCTAACTATGGCTACACCTTC. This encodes CASSHLDNSNYGYTF.

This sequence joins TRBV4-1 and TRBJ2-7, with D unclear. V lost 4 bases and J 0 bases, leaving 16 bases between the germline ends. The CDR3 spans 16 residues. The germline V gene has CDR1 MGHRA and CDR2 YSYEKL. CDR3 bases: TGCGCCAGCAGCCTTGTCCGGTCCCAATTCTCCTACGAGCAGTACTTC. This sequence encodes CASSLVRSQFSYEQYF.